The rows below give T cell receptor beta chains drawn from one sample of a study of cytomegalovirus exposure and HLA in healthy donors. Profiled with immunoSEQ multiplex PCR; TCRdb holds only in-frame clones, not every one. The sample shows approximately 160,000 clones, approximately 96% of them seen only once. The material sequenced was PBMCs. These TCRs come from a woman aged 18-29 years in good health and CMV-seronegative. Both conserved end residues are part of each CDR3. D genes are given only for firm matches. Rows give clone size only sometimes, using once, few, many, or a class for an expanded clone.

D	V	size	J	DNA	CDR3
TRBD1	TRBV19	.	TRBJ1-6	TGTGCCAGTAACCGTTGGGGAGGACAGGGTAATGATAATTCACCCCTCCACTTT	CASNRWGGQGNDNSPLHF
TRBD1	TRBV6-5	.	TRBJ2-7	TGTGCCAGCAGGGACAGGGGCCACTACGAGCAGTACTTC	CASRDRGHYEQYF
.	TRBV7-9	.	TRBJ2-5	TGTGCCAGCAGCTTAGGGGGGCGTTCGGAGACCCAGTACTTC	CASSLGGRSETQYF
.	TRBV19	.	TRBJ1-1	TGTGCCACCACACAGGGTTGGACTGAAGCTTTCTTT	CATTQGWTEAFF
.	TRBV27	.	TRBJ1-5	TGTGCCAGCAGGCACGGGTCTCAGCCCCAGCATTTT	CASRHGSQPQHF
.	TRBV6-1	.	TRBJ2-1	TGTGCCAGCAGTGAAGGTTCCTTAGCGTTCTCCTACAATGAGCAGTTCTTC	CASSEGSLAFSYNEQFF
TRBD1	TRBV9	.	TRBJ1-2	TGTGCCAGCAGCGTAGGACAGGGTTTAAGCTACACCTTC	CASSVGQGLSYTF
TRBD2	TRBV7-9	.	TRBJ2-1	TGTGCCAGCAGCTTAGGGGCGGGGGGCGCAGCAAGTGAGCAGTTCTTC	CASSLGAGGAASEQFF
.	TRBV10-3	.	TRBJ1-5	TGTGCCATCAGTGAGTTTGTGAGTACTCAGCCCCAGCATTTT	CAISEFVSTQPQHF
TRBD2	TRBV5-6	.	TRBJ2-7	TGTGCCAGCAGCTTATTTGTCGCTAGCGGGTCCTACGAGCAGTACTTC	CASSLFVASGSYEQYF
TRBD1	TRBV29-1	.	TRBJ2-7	TGCAGCGTCGGGACAGGGGGGTACGACGAGCAGTACTTC	CSVGTGGYDEQYF
.	TRBV7-9	.	TRBJ2-3	TGTGCCAGCAGCTTAAGTAGCGGTCCCACAGATACGCAGTATTTT	CASSLSSGPTDTQYF
TRBD1	TRBV27	once	TRBJ1-2	TGTGCCAGCAGTTGGACAGGGGGTAGCTATGGCTACACCTTC	CASSWTGGSYGYTF
TRBD1	TRBV27	.	TRBJ2-7	TGTGCCAGCAGTACGACAGGGCCCACCGGGGAGCAGTACTTC	CASSTTGPTGEQYF
.	TRBV5-1	.	TRBJ2-7	TGCGCCAGCAGCTTGGCCCAGGGGGGCCCCGCTGGCTACGAGCAGTACTTC	CASSLAQGGPAGYEQYF
TRBD2	TRBV4-3	.	TRBJ2-5	TGCGCCAGCAGCCAAAACTTAGCGGGGGGGGAGTACCAAGAGACCCAGTACTTC	CASSQNLAGGEYQETQYF
.	TRBV6-1	.	TRBJ2-1	TGTGCCAGCAGTGAAGATCGGGACAATGAGCAGTTCTTC	CASSEDRDNEQFF
TRBD1	TRBV6-5	once	TRBJ1-1	TGTGCCAGCAGTTACTCCGGGACAGCCATTCCCACTGAAGCTTTCTTT	CASSYSGTAIPTEAFF
TRBD2	TRBV27	.	TRBJ2-2	TGTGCCAGCAGTTTCGGAGCGGGGGGGCGCACCGGGGAGCTGTTTTTT	CASSFGAGGRTGELFF
TRBD1	TRBV7-2	.	TRBJ2-7	TGTGCCAGCAGACTTACGGGACAGGCTACCTACGAGCAGTACTTC	CASRLTGQATYEQYF
.	TRBV4-1	.	TRBJ2-5	TGCGCCAGCAGCCAAAGCCCTCGAGAGACCCAGTACTTC	CASSQSPRETQYF
.	TRBV11-2	.	TRBJ2-5	TGTGCCAGCAGCCCCCAACCGAGCGGGCAAGAGACCCAGTACTTC	CASSPQPSGQETQYF
.	TRBV2	.	TRBJ1-1	TGTGCCAGCAGGAGGGGAGGGCAGCAAAACACTGAAGCTTTCTTT	CASRRGGQQNTEAFF
.	TRBV5-4	.	TRBJ2-3	TGTGCCAGCAGCACTAGTGGTACAGATACGCAGTATTTT	CASSTSGTDTQYF
.	TRBV5-6	once	TRBJ1-6	TGTGCCAGCAGCTTCAGGGGTAGTTCACCCCTCCACTTT	CASSFRGSSPLHF
.	TRBV25-1	.	TRBJ1-1	TGTGCCAGCAGTGAATATACGGGGGGTGGCACTGAAGCTTTCTTT	CASSEYTGGGTEAFF